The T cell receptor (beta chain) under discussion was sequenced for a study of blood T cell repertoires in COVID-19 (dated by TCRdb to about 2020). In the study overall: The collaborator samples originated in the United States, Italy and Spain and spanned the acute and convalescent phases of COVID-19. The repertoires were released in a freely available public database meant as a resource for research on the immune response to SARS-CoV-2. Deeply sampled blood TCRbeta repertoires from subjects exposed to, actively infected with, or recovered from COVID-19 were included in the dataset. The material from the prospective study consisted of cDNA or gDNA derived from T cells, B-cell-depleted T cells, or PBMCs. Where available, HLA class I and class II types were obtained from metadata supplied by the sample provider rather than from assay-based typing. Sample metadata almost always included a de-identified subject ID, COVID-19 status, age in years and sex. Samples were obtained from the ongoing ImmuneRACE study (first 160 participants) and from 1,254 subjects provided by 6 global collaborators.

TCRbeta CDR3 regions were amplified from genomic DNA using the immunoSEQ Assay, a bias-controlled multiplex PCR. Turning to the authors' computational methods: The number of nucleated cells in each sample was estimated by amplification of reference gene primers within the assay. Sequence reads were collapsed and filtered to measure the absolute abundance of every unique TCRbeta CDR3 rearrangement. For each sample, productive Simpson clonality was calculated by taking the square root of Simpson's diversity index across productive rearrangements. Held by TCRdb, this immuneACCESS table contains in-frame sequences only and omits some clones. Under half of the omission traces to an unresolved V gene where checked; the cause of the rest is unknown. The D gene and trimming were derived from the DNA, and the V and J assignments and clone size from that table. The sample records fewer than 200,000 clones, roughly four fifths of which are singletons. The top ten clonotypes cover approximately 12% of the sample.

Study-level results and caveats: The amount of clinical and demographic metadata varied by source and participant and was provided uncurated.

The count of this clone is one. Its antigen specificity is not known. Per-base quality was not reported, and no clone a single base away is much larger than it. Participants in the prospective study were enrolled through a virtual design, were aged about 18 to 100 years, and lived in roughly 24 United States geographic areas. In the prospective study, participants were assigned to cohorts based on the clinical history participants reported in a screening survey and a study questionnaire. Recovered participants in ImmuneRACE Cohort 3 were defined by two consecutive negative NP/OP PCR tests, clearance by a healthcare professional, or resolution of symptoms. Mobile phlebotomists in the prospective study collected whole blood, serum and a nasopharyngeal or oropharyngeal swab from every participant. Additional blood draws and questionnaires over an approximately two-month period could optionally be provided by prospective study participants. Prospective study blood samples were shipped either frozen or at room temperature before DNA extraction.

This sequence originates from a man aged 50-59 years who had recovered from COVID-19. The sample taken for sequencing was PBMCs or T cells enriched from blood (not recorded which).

The DNA sequence is given as TGTGCCAGTAGTATCAATCAGGGTTCCACAGATACGCAGTATTTT. Its product reads: CASSINQGSTDTQYF. The chain couples TRBV19 to TRBJ2-3; D gene: possibly TRBD1, on 5 matching bases. The CDR1 and CDR2 encoded by the germline V gene (reference sequence) are LNHDA and SQIVND. Deletion took 3 bases off V and 2 bases off J, with a span of 12 bases between the germline ends. The CDR3 sequence holds 15 residues, the cysteine and phenylalanine included. Only the CDR3 region is kept as DNA, spanning 45 bases read in frame from base 1.